This note documents a single T cell receptor beta chain sequence. What it binds is unknown. A template switching step added UMIs, each with a 6-nucleotide sample barcode. TCRdb processed the 5' RACE reads again and assigns one entry to each CDR3 protein, with no DNA. The sample totals 400,000 to 500,000 distinct CDR3 sequences. Phlebotomy per donor yielded a single 2.5 ml blood sample. This sample stems from a study of monozygotic twins with inflammatory bowel disease. The CDR3 spans 14 residues. The germline CDR1 and CDR2 sequences are SGHTA and FQGNSA. General study results and limits: Especially with disease activity, IBD patients had fewer clonotypes in common with others than healthy twins did. No difference was seen in repertoire similarity between concordant and discordant twins, possibly from limited power.

Sequencing was performed on blood. The chain couples TRBV7-2 to TRBJ1-1; TCRdb gives TRBD1 as the D gene, but with no DNA this cannot be confirmed. This TCR came from a human donor with ulcerative colitis or Crohn's disease, or a healthy co-twin of an affected twin (not recorded which). This CDR3 reads CASSEDRLNTEAFF.